This TCR beta chain was found in a study of PD-1 blockade in classical Hodgkin lymphoma. Between the trimmed V and J ends, which lost 7 bases and 0 bases, there was a span of 8 bases. Germline CDR1 SGHNT, CDR2 YYREEE (reference sequence). The length of the CDR3 is 14 residues. General study points: Relapsed/refractory patients reportedly had lower baseline diversity than newly diagnosed patients. Individuals initiating nivolumab under 1 year after ASCT were excluded. Baseline diversity was lower in partial responders and progressors than complete responders.

The data were produced by immunoSEQ multiplex PCR, yet TCRdb's version contains in-frame clones alone and is incomplete. This sample carries 75,000 to 100,000 clones, about four fifths of them seen once, and the ten largest clones take roughly 15%. As regards this clone: The target antigen is unknown.

Every one of the patients relapsed after autologous stem cell transplantation (brentuximab vedotin exposure was variable). Under best response, outcomes were complete response, partial response or progressive disease. The origin of this receptor is a human donor with classical Hodgkin lymphoma. The source was peripheral blood mononuclear cells (PBMCs), collected before the second cycle of nivolumab. The chain employs TRBV5-4 and TRBJ2-6, with D unresolved. The CDR3 coding sequence is TGTGCCAGCCGCTATAGCTCTGGGGCCAACGTCCTGACTTTC. Amino acid sequence: CASRYSSGANVLTF.